Reported below is one T cell receptor beta chain. Its antigen remains unidentified. The final CDR3 position lacks the conserved phenylalanine or tryptophan, pointing to a likely read error. The DNA is omitted, as the CDR3 cannot be located on it reliably, and the CDR3 follows TCRdb's listing. This sample is drawn from a study of resident and recirculating memory T cells in vitiligo. In the study overall: Epidermis came from shave biopsies of lesional and nonlesional sites, plus PBMCs. No cells were sorted; samples were homogenized just before genomic DNA extraction. Study-level points and caveats: No single dominant TCR clone appeared; lesion clonality varied.

Patients had to be free of confetti depigmentation, indicating active vitiligo. Repertoires were generated with immunoSEQ multiplex PCR, while TCRdb's copy carries only in-frame clones and drops some. This table has roughly 42,000 clones, around nine tenths appearing once. Germline V gives CDR1 SGHTA, CDR2 FQGTGA. The CDR3 is made up of 10 amino acids, end residues included. The TCR sequence derives from a male donor with vitiligo. The chain carries TRBV7-3 and TRBJ1-1; the table's D gene call, TRBD1, was not cross checked with the DNA. The sequenced sample consisted of blood. This chain's CDR3 is CASKSYRQGM.